These 13 T cell receptor beta chains were all obtained from the same sample, sequenced in a study of blood T cell repertoires in COVID-19. This table comes from immunoSEQ multiplex PCR, and its TCRdb copy is limited to in-frame clones, with some not included. The sample carries about 18,000 clones, 91% recorded once. Sample: peripheral blood. These receptors all stem from a human donor in a cohort sampled during active COVID-19.

The chain couples TRBV20-1 to TRBJ2-7; no firm D call. Deletions cut 3 bases from V and 5 bases from J, with 8 bases between. This CDR3 contains 11 residues. CDR1 and CDR2 from the germline V gene are DFQATT and SNEGSKA (reference sequence). The CDR3 bases are TGCAGTGCTAGCCTCGTCCACGAGCAGTACTTC. Translation gives CSASLVHEQYF.

V gene TRBV9 combines with J gene TRBJ2-2, with 8 bases fitting TRBD2. The J segment lost 6 bases and the V segment lost 4 bases, leaving 8 bases of the junction unmatched. Germline V lookup: CDR1 SGDLS, CDR2 YYNGEE. CDR3 length: 15 residues. The CDR3 sequence is CASSSSGRWAGELFF. The CDR3 DNA reads TGTGCCAGCAGCTCCAGCGGGAGATGGGCCGGGGAGCTGTTTTTT.

The chain couples TRBV9 to TRBJ2-7; no clear D gene. Trimming took 0 bases from V and 0 from J, leaving 10 bases between them. Looked up from germline, CDR1 is SGDLS and CDR2 is YYNGEE. CDR3 length equals 15 residues. Here the CDR3 DNA reads TGTGCCAGCAGCGTAGGTGGAGCGAGCTCCTACGAGCAGTACTTC. It yields the protein CASSVGGASSYEQYF.

The genes are TRBV9 and TRBJ2-2; possibly TRBD2 for D (6 bases). The CDR3 covers 19 residues. Germline loops: CDR1 SGDLS, CDR2 YYNGEE. The V end lost 4 bases, the J end lost 4 bases, and 26 bases lay between the germline ends. CDR3 amino acids: CASSPHQGGRDLSTGELFF. CDR3 DNA sequence: TGTGCCAGCAGCCCCCACCAGGGAGGCCGGGACTTGAGCACCGGGGAGCTGTTTTTT.

The chain employs TRBV15 and TRBJ2-3; D is uncertain. Trimming shortened V by 1 base and J by 0 bases, and 8 bases separated the two germline ends. This CDR3 is built from 15 residues. CDR1 is LNHNV and CDR2 is YYDKDF in the germline V gene (reference sequence). Here the CDR3 reads CATSRGSTSTDTQYF. CDR3 nucleotides: TGTGCCACCAGCAGAGGGAGTACTAGCACAGATACGCAGTATTTT. Using reference TRBV15 and TRBJ2-3 for the parts outside the CDR3, the full variable domain is DAMVIQNPRYQVTQFGKPVTLSCSQTLNHNVMYWYQQKSSQAPKLLFHYYDKDFNNEADTPDNFQSRRPNTSFCFLDIRSPGLGDTAMYLCATSRGSTSTDTQYFGPGTRLTVL.

This clone was observed once. The J gene is TRBJ2-7, the V gene TRBV6-2 or TRBV6-3, with TRBD2 matching 7 bases. The V and J ends lost 0 bases and 3 bases, in that order; junction bases with no gene match: 14. Per germline, CDR1 MNHEY and CDR2 SVGEGT. The CDR3 runs to 18 residues. CDR3 DNA sequence: TGTGCCAGCAGTTACTCGATCCTCCAGCGGGACGTCCTCTACGAGCAGTACTTC. As protein: CASSYSILQRDVLYEQYF.

The chain combines TRBV4-1 with TRBJ2-1; 7 nucleotides line up with TRBD1. The CDR3 contains 16 residues. Germline values: CDR1 MGHRA, CDR2 YSYEKL. The J segment lost 2 bases and the V segment lost 3 bases, leaving 7 bases of the junction unmatched. The CDR3 loop is CASSQIQGIAYNEQFF. The CDR3 region has the DNA TGCGCCAGCAGCCAGATACAGGGGATAGCCTACAATGAGCAGTTCTTC.

This clone has just a few counts. DNA of the CDR3: TGTGCCTGGAGTGTAGCAGGGGGCTACGAGCAGTACTTC. This codes for CAWSVAGGYEQYF. The chain joins TRBV30 to TRBJ2-7; TRBD1 matches 7 bases. This CDR3 is built from 13 residues. The germline gives CDR1 GTSNPN, CDR2 SVGIG (reference sequence). The J segment lost 3 bases and the V segment lost 0 bases, leaving 2 bases of the junction unmatched. The complete variable domain, with remaining parts taken from reference TRBV30 and TRBJ2-7, reads SQTIHQWPATLVQPVGSPLSLECTVEGTSNPNLYWYRQAAGRGLQLLFYSVGIGQISSEVPQNLSASRPQDRQFILSSKKLLLSDSGFYLCAWSVAGGYEQYFGPGTRLTVT.

The chain uses TRBV27 and TRBJ2-7; TRBD2 matches 11 bases. The CDR3 totals 18 residues. Trimming at V came to 4 bases and at J to 3 bases, leaving 14 bases not matched to a gene. The V gene's germline CDR1 is MNHEY and CDR2 SMNVEV (reference sequence). The CDR3: CASSSIHGSGRDFYEQYF. Here the CDR3 DNA reads TGTGCCAGCAGTTCGATACATGGTAGCGGGAGGGACTTCTACGAGCAGTACTTC.

The chain links TRBV5-1 to TRBJ2-5, with D unclear. This CDR3 is built from 12 residues. Trimming stripped 4 bases from V and 2 bases from J, with 6 bases between. Germline V gene lookup returns CDR1 SGHRS and CDR2 YFSETQ. The CDR3 DNA reads TGCGCCAGCAGCATCATGCAAGAGACCCAGTACTTC. Translating gives CASSIMQETQYF. The variable domain in full, completed from reference TRBV5-1 and TRBJ2-5, reads KAGVTQTPRYLIKTRGQQVTLSCSPISGHRSVSWYQQTPGQGLQFLFEYFSETQRNKGNFPGRFSGRQFSNSRSEMNVSTLELGDSALYLCASSIMQETQYFGPGTRLLVL.

The CDR3 DNA is TGTGCCAGCAGCCAAGTATCAGGCTGGGACACCGGGGAGCTGTTTTTT. It yields the protein CASSQVSGWDTGELFF. The V call is TRBV4-2, the J call TRBJ2-2; D ambiguous. Per germline, CDR1 LGHNA and CDR2 YNFKEQ. The CDR3 extends over 16 amino acids. Trimming removed 1 base from V and 3 bases from J, with 12 bases in between.

This clone has just one count. The J gene is TRBJ2-3, the V gene TRBV4-1; 12 positions agree with TRBD2. The germline CDR1 and CDR2 sequences are MGHRA and YSYEKL. After removal of 0 bases from V and 0 bases from J, the junction contained 7 bases not matched to a gene. CDR3 length: 19 residues. In DNA, the CDR3 is TGCGCCAGCAGCCAAGAGAAGAATGGACTAGCGGGGAGCACAGATACGCAGTATTTT. Translation: CASSQEKNGLAGSTDTQYF.

This clone came up once. This chain connects TRBV5-1 to TRBJ2-1; TRBD2 might be the D (5 bases). CDR1 is SGHRS, CDR2 YFSETQ, per germline. There are 16 residues in the CDR3. V lost 4 bases and J 2 bases, leaving 16 bases between the germline ends. In nucleotides, the CDR3 is TGCGCCAGCAGCGCAAGACTACCCTCCGCCTACAATGAGCAGTTCTTC. As protein: CASSARLPSAYNEQFF.